Detailed here is one T cell receptor beta chain. The sample belongs to a study of shared clonotypes between healthy human individuals. Deep level was the assay's run setting. The genomic DNA of each subset was split evenly across several immunoSEQ plates. TCRdb's copy holds only in-frame clones and misses some; the assay was immunoSEQ multiplex PCR. The sample consists of about 520,000 clones, approximately 94% of them appearing once. The CDR3 is 13 residues long. Germline CDR1 reads LNHDA; CDR2 reads SQIVND (reference sequence). Trimming removed 3 bases from V and 7 bases from J, with 10 bases in between.

Sequencing was carried out using naive CD4+ T cells sorted from blood. The sample's subset: CD45RA+ positively selected. The V call is TRBV19, the J call TRBJ2-1; D is uncertain. This sequence was found in a woman in her 30s in good health. CDR3 in DNA: TGTGCCAGTAGTATCCCCTTAAGTAATGAGCAGTTCTTC. Amino acid sequence: CASSIPLSNEQFF. Drawing the rest from reference TRBV19 and TRBJ2-1, the complete variable domain is DGGITQSPKYLFRKEGQNVTLSCEQNLNHDAMYWYRQDPGQGLRLIYYSQIVNDFQKGDIAEGYSVSREKKESFPLTVTSAQKNPTAFYLCASSIPLSNEQFFGPGTRLTVL.